These 10 T cell receptor beta chains were all obtained from the same sample, sequenced in a study of T cells after yellow fever vaccination. TCRdb independently ran MiXCR on the 5' RACE reads; one entry per CDR3 protein. Among about 580,000 distinct CDR3 sequences, approximately 16% were seen once, and the ten largest hold about 18%. The specimen comprised PBMCs, sampled less than 6 days after the first yellow fever vaccination. The source is a man aged 18 to 29 who received the YFV17D yellow fever vaccine.

V is TRBV7-3 and J is TRBJ2-1; weak D call: TRBD1 (6 bases). Looked up from germline, CDR1 is SGHTA and CDR2 is FQGTGA. The CDR3 extends over 15 amino acids. Trimming cost V 0 bases and J 3 bases, with 9 bases left between them. The CDR3 region has the DNA TGTGCCAGCAGCTTAACCCAGGGGAGCTACAATGAGCAGTTCTTC. It encodes CASSLTQGSYNEQFF.

This clonotype was seen at least ten times. This chain joins TRBV7-2 and TRBJ1-5; the D gene is possibly TRBD1 (5 bases). The CDR3 length is 16 residues. CDR1 is SGHTA and CDR2 is FQGNSA in the germline V gene. V was shortened by 5 bases and J by 2 bases, with 16 bases between the two germline ends. This chain's CDR3 is CASSPGGGSGNQPQHF. In nucleotides, the CDR3 is TGTGCCAGCAGCCCGGGGGGGGGTAGCGGCAATCAGCCCCAGCATTTT.

Only a few counts were recorded for this clonotype. The V gene is TRBV5-8, the J gene TRBJ2-7, with D tentatively TRBD2 (6 bases). This CDR3 region has 15 residues. V dropped 4 bases and J dropped 5 bases, with 19 bases sitting between them. Germline CDR1 reads SGHTS; CDR2 reads YDEGEE. The CDR3 protein is CASSKSIYRGNEQYF. CDR3 sequence (DNA): TGTGCCAGCAGCAAGAGCATCTACCGGGGGAACGAGCAGTACTTC.

The J gene is TRBJ2-1, the V gene TRBV5-4; 8 bases agree with TRBD1. Germline V CDR1 and CDR2: SGHNT, YYREEE (reference sequence). CDR3 size: 15 residues. V trimming: 2 bases; J trimming: 3 bases; junction bases outside the gene matches: 4. The chain's CDR3 is CASSFRQGIYNEQFF. CDR3 sequence (DNA): TGTGCCAGCAGCTTCCGACAGGGGATCTACAATGAGCAGTTCTTC.

This clonotype was seen ten or more times. This chain connects TRBV5-1 to TRBJ1-2, with a weak D call TRBD1 (6 bases). The V gene's germline CDR1 is SGHRS and CDR2 YFSETQ. This CDR3 has 14 residues. Trimming left V 4 bases short and J 7 bases short, with 17 bases between. CDR3 nucleotides: TGCGCCAGCAGCGTAACATCGGGGGGCCGTGGCTACACCTTC. Amino acid sequence: CASSVTSGGRGYTF.

The chain combines TRBV4-3 with TRBJ2-7; 13 bases are shared with TRBD2. Germline V CDR1 and CDR2: LGHNA, YSLEER. Trimming removed 3 bases from V and 0 bases from J; junction bases left unmatched: 2. The CDR3 sequence is 16 residues long. CDR3 nucleotide sequence: TGCGCCAGCAGCCAGGGACTAGCGGGGAGCTCCTACGAGCAGTACTTC. Translating gives CASSQGLAGSSYEQYF.

V is TRBV6-5 and J is TRBJ1-2, with D unclear. This CDR3 has 16 amino acids. CDR1 is MNHEY and CDR2 is SVGAGI in the germline V gene. The V end was cut by 4 bases, the J end by 5 bases, with 20 bases between. This CDR3 reads CASSLLSRGSYYGYTF. In DNA form, the CDR3 reads TGTGCCAGCAGTTTGCTTTCTCGGGGATCTTATTATGGCTACACCTTC.

J is TRBJ2-7 and V is TRBV11-2, with D maybe TRBD1 (6 bases). V lost 4 bases and J 5 bases, leaving 9 bases between the germline ends. The CDR3 extends over 12 amino acids. Per germline, CDR1 SGHAT and CDR2 FQNNGV. This CDR3 reads CASSSPGDEQYV. CDR3 nucleotides: TGTGCCAGCAGCTCCCCAGGGGACGAGCAGTACGTC.

This clonotype showed up just a few times. V is TRBV3-1 and J is TRBJ2-3, with D perhaps matching TRBD2 (7 bases). The germline V gene encodes CDR1 LGHDT and CDR2 YNNKEL (reference sequence). The length of the CDR3 is 15 residues. Between the trimmed V and J ends, which lost 1 base and 6 bases, there was a span of 14 bases. CDR3 amino acids: CASSQAGGLGDTQYF. In DNA, the CDR3 is TGTGCCAGCAGCCAAGCCGGGGGGCTTGGTGATACGCAGTATTTT.

This clonotype was counted between two and nine times. The rearrangement links TRBV5-1 to TRBJ2-3; D uncertain. The CDR3 covers 14 residues. Trimming shortened V by 1 base and J by 1 base, and 7 bases separated the two germline ends. The germline V gene encodes CDR1 SGHRS and CDR2 YFSETQ. The CDR3: CASSLWQGTDTQYF. In nucleotides, the CDR3 is TGCGCCAGCAGCTTGTGGCAGGGCACAGATACGCAGTATTTT.